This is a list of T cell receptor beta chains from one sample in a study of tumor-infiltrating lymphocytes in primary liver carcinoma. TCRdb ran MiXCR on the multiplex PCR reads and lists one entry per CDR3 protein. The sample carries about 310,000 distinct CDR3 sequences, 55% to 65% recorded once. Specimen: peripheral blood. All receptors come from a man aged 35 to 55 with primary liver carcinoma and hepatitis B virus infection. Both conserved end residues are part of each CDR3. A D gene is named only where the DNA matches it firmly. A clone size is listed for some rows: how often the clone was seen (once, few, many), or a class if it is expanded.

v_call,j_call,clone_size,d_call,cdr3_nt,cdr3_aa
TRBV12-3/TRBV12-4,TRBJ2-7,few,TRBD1,TGTGCCAGCAGCCGGGACAGCTCTCCCTACGAGCAGTACTTC,CASSRDSSPYEQYF
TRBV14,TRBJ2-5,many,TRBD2,TGTGCCAGCAGCTCTTGGACTAGCGGGGGAGAGACCCAGTACTTC,CASSSWTSGGETQYF
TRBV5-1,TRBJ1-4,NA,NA,TGCGCCAGCAGCCTTTCTGCAGGGATTAATGAAAAACTGTTTTTT,CASSLSAGINEKLFF
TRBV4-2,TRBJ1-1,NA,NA,NA,CAVGGGNTEASF
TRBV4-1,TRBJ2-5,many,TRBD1,TGCGCCAGCAGCCTGACCCTAGGGACAGGGAGAGAGACCCAGTACTTC,CASSLTLGTGRETQYF
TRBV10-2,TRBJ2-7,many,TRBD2,TGCGCCAGCAAAAACGCGGGAGCGGACGAGCAGTACTTC,CASKNAGADEQYF
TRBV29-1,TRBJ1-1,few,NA,TGCAGCGTGGGGGGGGGCTCGAACACTGAAGCTTTCTTT,CSVGGGSNTEAFF
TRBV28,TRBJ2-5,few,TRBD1,TGTGCCAGCAGTCGCCGGGACAGGTACGAAGAGACCCAGTACTTT,CASSRRDRYEETQYF
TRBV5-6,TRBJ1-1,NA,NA,TGTGCCAGTAGTAAAACCGGCCTTGAGGATGAAGCTTTCTTT,CASSKTGLEDEAFF
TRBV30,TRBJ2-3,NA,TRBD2,TGTGCCTGGAGTGTTTTCGACTTTGCAACGACTAGCGCAGATACGCAGTATTTT,CAWSVFDFATTSADTQYF
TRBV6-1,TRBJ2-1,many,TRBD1,TGTGCCAGCAATCCACAGGGGGCGATGGTCAATGAGCAGTTCTTC,CASNPQGAMVNEQFF
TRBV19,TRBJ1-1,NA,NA,TGTGCCAATAGTATATACCTCCCTCGGGGGGGAGAAGCTTTCTTT,CANSIYLPRGGEAFF
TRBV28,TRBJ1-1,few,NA,TGTGCCAGCAGTTTCCTTGGAGAAGCTTTCTTT,CASSFLGEAFF
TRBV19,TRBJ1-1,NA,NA,TGTGCCACCCGGACACCTCATGAAGCTTTCTTT,CATRTPHEAFF
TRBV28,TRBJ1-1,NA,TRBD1,TGTGCCAGCAGTAGGGGGCGGGGAGCTTTCTTT,CASSRGRGAFF
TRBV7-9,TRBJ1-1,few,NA,TGTGCCAGCAGCCAGGGACTGGGGGCCGAAGCTTTCTTT,CASSQGLGAEAFF
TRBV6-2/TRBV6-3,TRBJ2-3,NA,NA,TGTGCCAGCAGTTACGAACGGGGAACCCAGCCCCAGTATTTT,CASSYERGTQPQYF
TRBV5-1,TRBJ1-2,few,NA,TGCGCCAGCAGCTTGGCGACAGGCGGCTATGGCTACACCTTC,CASSLATGGYGYTF
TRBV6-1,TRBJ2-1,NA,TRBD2,TGTGCCAGCAGTGAAGGGGGTAGTGGGGGGACTAAGCCCAATGAGCAGTTCTTC,CASSEGGSGGTKPNEQFF
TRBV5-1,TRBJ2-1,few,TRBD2,TGCGCCAGCAGCTTGACAGCGGGAGGAGATGAGCAGTTCTTC,CASSLTAGGDEQFF
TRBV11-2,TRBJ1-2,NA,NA,TGTGCCAATAGCCCACGCAGGATAGACTATGGCTACACCTTC,CANSPRRIDYGYTF
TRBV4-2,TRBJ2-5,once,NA,TGTGCCAGCAGCCAAGACCTGGGATCGGTGGAGACTCAGAACTTC,CASSQDLGSVETQNF
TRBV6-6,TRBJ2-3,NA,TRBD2,TGTGCCAGCAGGGATCCCCTACTAGCGGGAGGGCCCAAAGATACGCAGTATTTT,CASRDPLLAGGPKDTQYF
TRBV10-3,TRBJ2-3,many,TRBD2,TGTGCCATCAGGGAGCGGGAGGGCCGTACAGATACGCAGTATTTT,CAIREREGRTDTQYF
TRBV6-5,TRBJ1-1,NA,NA,TGTGCCAGCAGTTACTCTTTACAGGGCCGGGGAGCTTTCTTT,CASSYSLQGRGAFF
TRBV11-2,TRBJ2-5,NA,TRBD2,TGTGCCAGCATCCCTTGGACTAGCGGGAACCAAGAGACCCAGTACTTC,CASIPWTSGNQETQYF
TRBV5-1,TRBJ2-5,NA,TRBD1,TGCGCCAGCAGCGGAGGGACAGGGGGGTTCCCGTGGCAAGAGACCCAGTACTTC,CASSGGTGGFPWQETQYF
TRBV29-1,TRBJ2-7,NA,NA,TGCAGCGTCGGGGACGGTTTCTACGAAGAGTACTTC,CSVGDGFYEEYF
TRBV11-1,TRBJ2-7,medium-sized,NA,TGTGCCAGCAGCCGTGAGGGGTACGAGCAGTACTTC,CASSREGYEQYF